These 26 T cell receptor beta chains share one sample of origin, sequenced in a study of cytomegalovirus exposure and HLA in healthy donors. In the PCR, 60 Vbeta and 13 Jbeta primers were used. Libraries were prepared by immunoSEQ multiplex PCR; TCRdb keeps only in-frame clonotypes and omits some of them. The sample has about 170,000 clones, over 80% seen once. Sequenced material: PBMCs. The origin of the receptors is a boy aged 2 to 10 in good health and CMV-seronegative.

This clone appeared a single time. The gene calls are TRBV9 and TRBJ1-3, with TRBD1 identical over 7 bases. In germline, CDR1 is SGDLS, CDR2 YYNGEE. With V trimmed by 4 bases and J by 0 bases, 7 bases remained unmatched. There are 16 residues in the CDR3. This CDR3 reads CASSPRDSISGNTIYF. The DNA for the CDR3 is TGTGCCAGCAGCCCCAGGGACAGTATCTCTGGAAACACCATATATTTT.

The chain has TRBV7-6 and TRBJ2-2, with TRBD2 identical over 8 bases. This CDR3 contains 14 residues. V shed 3 bases and J 3 bases; nucleotides not matched to a gene: 0. Looked up from germline, CDR1 is SGHVS and CDR2 is FNYEAQ. The CDR3, as DNA: TGTGCCAGCAGCTTGCGGGGGGACACCGGGGAGCTGTTTTTT. Amino acid sequence: CASSLRGDTGELFF.

The gene calls are TRBV2 and TRBJ1-1; TRBD1 matches at 9 bases. Germline CDR1 SNHLY, CDR2 FYNNEI. The CDR3 is 15 residues long. V lost 6 bases to trimming and J lost 5 bases; unmatched junction nucleotides: 10. The CDR3 coding sequence is TGTGCCAGCAGCCGTCCACAGGGGGCGAAAACTGAAGCTTTCTTT. Amino acids: CASSRPQGAKTEAFF.

This sequence joins TRBV11-2 and TRBJ2-3, with 9 positions matching TRBD2. The V and J ends lost 4 bases and 4 bases, in that order; junction bases with no gene match: 15. The CDR3 contains 18 residues. Germline V lookup: CDR1 SGHAT, CDR2 FQNNGV. CDR3 region: CASSSMGSSGNGADTQYF. The CDR3 DNA reads as TGTGCCAGCAGCTCAATGGGGTCTAGCGGGAACGGGGCAGATACGCAGTATTTT.

V gene TRBV7-2 combines with J gene TRBJ1-2; 11 bases are shared with TRBD1. Germline-derived CDR1 and CDR2 are SGHTA and FQGNSA. The CDR3 spans 13 residues. V trimming: 6 bases; J trimming: 5 bases; junction bases outside the gene matches: 2. Written as DNA, the CDR3 is TGTGCCAGCAGGGGGACAGGGGGTTATGGCTACACCTTC. It encodes CASRGTGGYGYTF.

The chain links TRBV29-1 to TRBJ2-5; 11 nucleotides align to TRBD2. J was trimmed by 5 bases and V by 3 bases; bases with no gene match: 11. The CDR3 is 16 amino acids. Looked up from germline, CDR1 is SQVTM and CDR2 is ANQGSEA. This CDR3 is CSVERLAGGSGETQYF. Written as DNA, the CDR3 is TGCAGCGTTGAGAGGCTAGCGGGGGGATCGGGTGAGACCCAGTACTTC.

This clone was seen a handful of times. The gene calls are TRBV9 and TRBJ1-2; no reliable D call. V was clipped by 0 bases and J by 3 bases, with 12 bases between them. The CDR3 contains 15 residues. Germline CDR1 SGDLS, CDR2 YYNGEE. CDR3 loop: CASSVALGTHYGYTF. CDR3 nucleotide sequence: TGTGCCAGCAGCGTAGCCCTCGGTACCCACTATGGCTACACCTTC.

This clone was observed once. The V gene is TRBV5-6, the J gene TRBJ1-1; no definite D call. Germline V gene lookup returns CDR1 SGHDT and CDR2 YYEEEE. The CDR3 length is 15 residues. Trimming removed 4 bases at V and 1 base at J, with 14 bases between. The CDR3 protein is CASSVDLTGNTEAFF. The CDR3 DNA follows: TGTGCCAGCAGCGTGGACCTAACTGGGAACACTGAAGCTTTCTTT.

The chain carries TRBV6-5 and TRBJ1-2; possible D gene TRBD1, 6 bases. The ends were cut back, 5 bases at V and 4 bases at J, with 14 bases in the middle. Germline values: CDR1 MNHEY, CDR2 SVGAGI. CDR3 size: 14 residues. CDR3 nucleotides: TGTGCCAGCAGTCCCAACAGGGACGGCTATGGCTACACCTTC. It yields the protein CASSPNRDGYGYTF.

In DNA, the CDR3 is TGCAGCGCATATAGCGGGGGGATGAGTGATGAGCAGTTCTTC. This sequence encodes CSAYSGGMSDEQFF. The chain employs TRBV29-1 and TRBJ2-1, with 10 nucleotides matching TRBD2. The germline V gene encodes CDR1 SQVTM and CDR2 ANQGSEA. Losses at the gene ends were 7 bases for V and 8 bases for J; bases not matched to a gene: 11. The CDR3 length is 14 residues.

This chain joins TRBV6-1 and TRBJ2-1, with D possibly matching TRBD1 (6 bases). The CDR3 contains 13 residues. CDR1 is MNHNS and CDR2 is SASEGT in the germline V gene. V gave up 5 bases and J gave up 8 bases, with 13 bases separating them. The CDR3 region is CASSRQVGDEQFF. The CDR3 DNA sequence: TGTGCCAGCAGTCGACAGGTGGGGGATGAGCAGTTCTTC.

This clone was seen once. The chain uses TRBV6-5 and TRBJ2-5, with TRBD1 identical over 7 bases. V lost 7 bases to trimming and J lost 5 bases; unmatched junction nucleotides: 13. Germline V gives CDR1 MNHEY, CDR2 SVGAGI. The CDR3 length is 15 residues. This chain's CDR3 is CASKTEGGYGETQYF. Here the CDR3 DNA reads TGTGCCAGCAAAACAGAAGGGGGCTACGGGGAGACCCAGTACTTC.

The V and J genes are TRBV18 and TRBJ1-4, with D unresolved. The CDR3 runs 13 residues. CDR1 and CDR2 from the germline V gene are KGHSH and LQKENI. V lost 2 bases to trimming and J lost 4 bases, with 5 bases between them. CDR3 sequence: CASSPENNEKLFF. In DNA form, the CDR3 reads TGTGCCAGCTCACCAGAGAATAATGAAAAACTGTTTTTT.

The chain combines TRBV28 with TRBJ2-5; possibly TRBD1 for D (5 bases). The V end was cut by 3 bases, the J end by 4 bases, with 12 bases between. The CDR3 is 14 amino acids. The germline V gene encodes CDR1 MDHEN and CDR2 SYDVKM. In DNA form, the CDR3 reads TGTGCCAGCAGTTTTAGCAGGGTGGGAGAGACCCAGTACTTC. This translates into CASSFSRVGETQYF.

The rearrangement joins TRBV30 to TRBJ2-1, with unresolved D. Trimming left V 0 bases short and J 7 bases short, with 10 bases between. The CDR3 is 13 amino acids. CDR1 and CDR2 from the germline V gene are GTSNPN and SVGIG (reference sequence). The CDR3 nucleotides read TGTGCCTGGAGTGTACTCGTGTCAAATGAGCAGTTCTTC. Translating gives CAWSVLVSNEQFF.

The rearrangement links TRBV9 to TRBJ2-1; D possibly corresponds to TRBD2 (6 bases). This CDR3 is built from 15 residues. Trimming stripped 3 bases from V and 13 bases from J, with 23 bases between. Germline CDR1 SGDLS, CDR2 YYNGEE. CDR3 sequence reads: CASSEEGSSEAFQFF. CDR3 sequence (DNA): TGTGCCAGCAGCGAGGAGGGGAGTTCCGAGGCATTCCAGTTCTTC.

The chain combines TRBV18 with TRBJ1-3, with 8 bases matching TRBD1. Germline-derived CDR1 and CDR2 are KGHSH and LQKENI. The CDR3 is made up of 15 amino acids. V lost 6 bases and J lost 4; bases outside the gene matches: 8. The CDR3 sequence is CASSPGQVVGNTIYF. In nucleotides, the CDR3 is TGTGCCAGCTCTCCGGGACAGGTGGTAGGAAACACCATATATTTT.

Here the CDR3 reads CASSLAVRLAGYNEQFF. The CDR3 DNA is TGTGCCAGCAGCTTAGCTGTGCGACTAGCGGGGTACAATGAGCAGTTCTTC. The chain links TRBV7-6 to TRBJ2-1, with 11 bases that match TRBD2. CDR1 is SGHVS, CDR2 FNYEAQ, per germline. The V gene end was trimmed by 0 bases and the J gene end by 4 bases; junction bases not matched to a gene: 5. The length of the CDR3 is 17 residues.

The rearrangement joins TRBV30 to TRBJ2-7, with 7 positions matching TRBD2. Unmatched junction bases numbered 7, after V lost 3 bases and J lost 5 bases. This CDR3 has 13 amino acids. Per germline, CDR1 GTSNPN and CDR2 SVGIG (reference sequence). In nucleotides, the CDR3 is TGTGCCTGGAGCGGGAGCGGGAAGCACGAGCAGTACTTC. This encodes CAWSGSGKHEQYF.

This chain uses TRBV6-5 with TRBJ1-2; TRBD1 matches at 7 bases. The germline CDR1 and CDR2 sequences are MNHEY and SVGAGI. Trimming took 6 bases from V and 4 from J; bases not matched to a gene: 8. The CDR3 sequence is 14 residues long. The CDR3 here is CASRPARDSYGYTF. CDR3 in DNA: TGTGCCAGCAGACCCGCCCGGGACAGCTATGGCTACACCTTC.

The chain joins TRBV27 to TRBJ1-3; D is undetermined. V shed 3 bases and J shed 4 bases, with 10 bases lying between them. CDR1 and CDR2 (germline): MNHEY, SMNVEV (reference sequence). The CDR3 length is 14 residues. The CDR3 DNA is TGTGCCAGCAGTTTTGGGCCGGTCGGAAACACCATATATTTT. Protein sequence: CASSFGPVGNTIYF.

V is TRBV29-1 and J is TRBJ1-2; TRBD1 matches at 7 bases. Trimming at V came to 6 bases and at J to 0 bases, leaving 4 bases not matched to a gene. The CDR3 has 13 residues. Germline V gene data show CDR1 as SQVTM and CDR2 as ANQGSEA. In nucleotides, the CDR3 is TGCAGCGTGGGGACAGATCCTAACTATGGCTACACCTTC. It translates to CSVGTDPNYGYTF.

The chain uses TRBV5-1 and TRBJ2-3, with D hard to call. Germline V gives CDR1 SGHRS, CDR2 YFSETQ. This CDR3 is built from 15 residues. V was trimmed by 0 bases and J by 3 bases, leaving 11 bases between them. The CDR3 DNA reads TGCGCCAGCAGCTTGGTGTTGTCGACAACAGATACGCAGTATTTT. Translating it yields CASSLVLSTTDTQYF.

A single count supports this clone. The rearrangement uses TRBV5-1 and TRBJ2-7; no firm D call. Germline values: CDR1 SGHRS, CDR2 YFSETQ. V lost 0 bases and J lost 4, with 5 bases in between. The CDR3 extends over 12 amino acids. CDR3 loop: CASSLDGYEQYF. The CDR3 DNA is TGCGCCAGCAGCTTGGACGGTTACGAGCAGTACTTC.

V is TRBV4-2 and J is TRBJ2-5; D is perhaps TRBD2 (7 bases). Trimming cost V 1 base and J 7 bases, with 13 bases left between them. This CDR3 has 14 amino acids. Germline values: CDR1 LGHNA, CDR2 YNFKEQ. The CDR3 sequence: CASSQGGEGGTQYF. The CDR3 DNA is TGTGCCAGCAGCCAAGGCGGGGAGGGGGGGACCCAGTACTTC.

This clone was counted once. The genes are TRBV27 and TRBJ2-1, with 8 bases that match TRBD1. The V gene end was trimmed by 8 bases and the J gene end by 6 bases; junction bases not matched to a gene: 12. CDR1 and CDR2 from the germline V gene are MNHEY and SMNVEV (reference sequence). The CDR3 is 15 amino acids. Here the CDR3 reads CASRAFGQGSNEQFF. In DNA, the CDR3 is TGTGCCAGCCGCGCGTTCGGACAGGGAAGCAATGAGCAGTTCTTC.